This T cell receptor beta chain comes out of a study of preoperative IRX-2 immunotherapy in early breast cancer. Treatment indicated: preoperative locoregional IRX-2 cytokine immunotherapy. Patients received preoperative, locoregional IRX-2 cytokine immunotherapy in a phase Ib study. Per germline, CDR1 KGHSH and CDR2 LQKENI. This CDR3 is 16 amino acids long. Trimming removed 6 bases from V and 0 bases from J, with 14 bases in between. Sequenced by immunoSEQ multiplex PCR; TCRdb stores in-frame clones only, minus some. The sample includes 30,000 to 35,000 clones, 75% to 90% of them seen just once. This chain joins TRBV18 and TRBJ2-2; the D gene is possibly TRBD2 (6 bases). The input for sequencing was lymph node tissue, taken from a patient treated with IRX-2 immunotherapy. This receptor was obtained from a human donor with breast cancer. The CDR3, as DNA: TGTGCCAGCTCGGTAGGTGCGGGAACGAACACCGGGGAGCTGTTTTTT. Protein: CASSVGAGTNTGELFF. Filled out from reference TRBV18 and TRBJ2-2, the complete variable domain reads NAGVMQNPRHLVRRRGQEARLRCSPMKGHSHVYWYRQLPEEGLKFMVYLQKENIIDESGMPKERFSAEFPKEGPSILRIQQVVRGDSAAYFCASSVGAGTNTGELFFGEGSRLTVL.